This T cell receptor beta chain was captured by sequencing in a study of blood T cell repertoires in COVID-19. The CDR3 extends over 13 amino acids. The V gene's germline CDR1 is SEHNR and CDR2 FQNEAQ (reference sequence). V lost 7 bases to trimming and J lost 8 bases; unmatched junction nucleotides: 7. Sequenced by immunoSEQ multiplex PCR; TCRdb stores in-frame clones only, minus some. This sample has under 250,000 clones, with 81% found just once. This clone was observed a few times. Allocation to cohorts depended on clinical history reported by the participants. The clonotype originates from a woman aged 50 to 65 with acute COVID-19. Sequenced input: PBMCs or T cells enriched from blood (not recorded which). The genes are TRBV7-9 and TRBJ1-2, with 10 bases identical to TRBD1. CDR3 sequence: CASTDRGLEGYTF. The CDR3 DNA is TGTGCCAGCACCGACAGGGGGCTGGAGGGCTACACCTTC. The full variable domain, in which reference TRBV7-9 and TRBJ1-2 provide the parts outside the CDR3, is DTGVSQNPRHKITKRGQNVTFRCDPISEHNRLYWYRQTLGQGPEFLTYFQNEAQLEKSRLLSDRFSAERPKGSFSTLEIQRTEQGDSAMYLCASTDRGLEGYTFGSGTRLTVV.